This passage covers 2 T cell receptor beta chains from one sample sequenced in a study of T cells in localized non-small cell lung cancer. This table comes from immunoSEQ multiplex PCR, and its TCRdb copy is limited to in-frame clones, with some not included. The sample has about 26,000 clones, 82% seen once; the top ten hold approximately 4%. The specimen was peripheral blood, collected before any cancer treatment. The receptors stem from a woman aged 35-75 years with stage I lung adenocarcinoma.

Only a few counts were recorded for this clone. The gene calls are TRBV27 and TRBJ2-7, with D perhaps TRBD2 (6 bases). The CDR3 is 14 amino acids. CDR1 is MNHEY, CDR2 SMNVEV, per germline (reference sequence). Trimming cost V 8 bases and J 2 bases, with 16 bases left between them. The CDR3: CASRWGGAPYEQYF. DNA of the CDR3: TGTGCCAGCCGGTGGGGAGGCGCCCCCTACGAGCAGTACTTC.

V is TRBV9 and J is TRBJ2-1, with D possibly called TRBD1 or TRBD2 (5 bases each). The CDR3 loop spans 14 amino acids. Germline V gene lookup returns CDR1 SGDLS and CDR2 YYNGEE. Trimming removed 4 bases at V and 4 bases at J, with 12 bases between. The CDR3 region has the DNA TGTGCCAGCAGCCGGGGACGGTTATACAATGAGCAGTTCTTC. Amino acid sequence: CASSRGRLYNEQFF.